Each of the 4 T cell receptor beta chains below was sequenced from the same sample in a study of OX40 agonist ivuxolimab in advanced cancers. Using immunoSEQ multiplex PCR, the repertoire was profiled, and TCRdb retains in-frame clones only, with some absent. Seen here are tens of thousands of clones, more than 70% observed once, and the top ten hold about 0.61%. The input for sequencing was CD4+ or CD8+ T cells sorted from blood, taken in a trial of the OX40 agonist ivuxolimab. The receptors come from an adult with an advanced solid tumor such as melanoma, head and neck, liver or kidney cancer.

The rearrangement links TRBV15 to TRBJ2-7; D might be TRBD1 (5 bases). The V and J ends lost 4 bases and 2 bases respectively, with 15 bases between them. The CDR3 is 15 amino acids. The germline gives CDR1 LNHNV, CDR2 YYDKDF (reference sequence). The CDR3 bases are TGTGCCACCAGCAACAGGCCGACACCACCCTACGAGCAGTACTTC. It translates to CATSNRPTPPYEQYF. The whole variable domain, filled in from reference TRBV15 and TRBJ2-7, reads DAMVIQNPRYQVTQFGKPVTLSCSQTLNHNVMYWYQQKSSQAPKLLFHYYDKDFNNEADTPDNFQSRRPNTSFCFLDIRSPGLGDTAMYLCATSNRPTPPYEQYFGPGTRLTVT.

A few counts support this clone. CDR3: CASSWKPTGNTEAFF. CDR3 nucleotides: TGCGCCAGCAGCTGGAAACCGACGGGGAACACTGAAGCTTTCTTT. This chain uses TRBV5-1 with TRBJ1-1; D gene ambiguous. V lost 3 bases and J 1 base, leaving 13 bases between the germline ends. Germline V gives CDR1 SGHRS, CDR2 YFSETQ. This CDR3 is 15 amino acids long.

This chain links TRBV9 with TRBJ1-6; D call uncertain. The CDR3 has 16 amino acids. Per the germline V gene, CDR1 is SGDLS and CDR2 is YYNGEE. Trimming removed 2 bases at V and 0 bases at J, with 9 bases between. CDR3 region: CASSVGLSSYNSPLHF. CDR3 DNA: TGTGCCAGCAGCGTGGGTCTGAGCTCCTATAATTCACCCCTCCACTTT.

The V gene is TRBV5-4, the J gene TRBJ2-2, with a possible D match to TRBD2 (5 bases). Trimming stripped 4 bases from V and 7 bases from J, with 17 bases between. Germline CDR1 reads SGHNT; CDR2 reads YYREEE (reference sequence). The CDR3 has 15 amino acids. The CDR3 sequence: CASSHGSFRGGELFF. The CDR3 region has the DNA TGTGCCAGCAGCCATGGGAGCTTTCGGGGCGGGGAGCTGTTTTTT.